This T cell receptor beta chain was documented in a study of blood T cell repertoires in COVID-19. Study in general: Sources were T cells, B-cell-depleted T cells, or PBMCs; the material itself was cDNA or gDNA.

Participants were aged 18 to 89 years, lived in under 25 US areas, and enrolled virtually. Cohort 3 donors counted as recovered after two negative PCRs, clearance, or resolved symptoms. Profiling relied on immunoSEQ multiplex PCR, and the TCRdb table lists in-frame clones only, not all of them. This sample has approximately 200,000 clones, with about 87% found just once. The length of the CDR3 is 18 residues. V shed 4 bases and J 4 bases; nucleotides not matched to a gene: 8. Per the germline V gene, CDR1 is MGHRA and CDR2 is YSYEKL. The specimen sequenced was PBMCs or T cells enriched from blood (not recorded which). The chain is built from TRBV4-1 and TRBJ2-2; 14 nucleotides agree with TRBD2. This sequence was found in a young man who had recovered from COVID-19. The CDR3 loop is CASSLPGLAGGPTGELFF. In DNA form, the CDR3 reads TGCGCCAGCAGCCTACCCGGACTAGCGGGAGGTCCCACCGGGGAGCTGTTTTTT.